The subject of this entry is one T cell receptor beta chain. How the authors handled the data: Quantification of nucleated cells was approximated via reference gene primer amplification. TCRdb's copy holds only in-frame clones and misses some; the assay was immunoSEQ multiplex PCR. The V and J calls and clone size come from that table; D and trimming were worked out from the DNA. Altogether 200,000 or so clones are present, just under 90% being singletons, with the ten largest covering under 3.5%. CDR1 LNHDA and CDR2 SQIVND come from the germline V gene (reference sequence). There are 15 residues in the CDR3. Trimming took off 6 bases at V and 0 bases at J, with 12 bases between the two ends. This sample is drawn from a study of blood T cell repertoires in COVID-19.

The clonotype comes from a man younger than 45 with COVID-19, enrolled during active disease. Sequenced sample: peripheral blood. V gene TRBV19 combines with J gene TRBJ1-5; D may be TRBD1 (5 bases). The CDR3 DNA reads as TGTGCCAGTAGCACCCAGGGCTATAGCAATCAGCCCCAGCATTTT. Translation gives CASSTQGYSNQPQHF.